The 14 T cell receptor beta chains presented below share a single source sample, sequenced in a study of blood T cell repertoires in COVID-19. The assay was immunoSEQ multiplex PCR, and TCRdb's table has in-frame clones only and misses some. The sample lists around 250,000 clones; around 86% were seen once. Sequencing was done on a sample of PBMCs or T cells enriched from blood (not recorded which). These TCRs come from a man aged 18 to 30 who had recovered from COVID-19.

The chain has TRBV5-1 and TRBJ2-3; 8 nucleotides match TRBD2. There are 16 residues in the CDR3. V lost 4 bases, J lost 0 bases, and 7 bases stayed unmatched. Germline V gene data show CDR1 as SGHRS and CDR2 as YFSETQ. Here the CDR3 DNA reads TGCGCCAGCAGCGAAGGACTAGCCACTAGCACAGATACGCAGTATTTT. Its protein product is CASSEGLATSTDTQYF.

The rearrangement uses TRBV5-1 and TRBJ2-5; no firm D call. CDR1 and CDR2 from the germline V gene are SGHRS and YFSETQ. This CDR3 contains 15 residues. V lost 0 bases and J 1 base, leaving 10 bases between the germline ends. The CDR3 DNA is TGCGCCAGCAGCTTGGTTGTTAGCCTCCAAGAGACCCAGTACTTC. The encoded protein is CASSLVVSLQETQYF.

The chain recombines TRBV28 with TRBJ2-1, with a weak D call TRBD1 (6 bases). Germline V CDR1 and CDR2: MDHEN, SYDVKM. CDR3 length equals 13 residues. Trimming pared 6 bases from V and 4 bases from J, leaving 10 bases between. The CDR3 is CASSLDSYNEQFF. In nucleotides, the CDR3 is TGTGCCAGCAGCCTGGACAGTTACAATGAGCAGTTCTTC.

The chain carries TRBV6-5 and TRBJ2-5; D call uncertain. Trimming cost V 6 bases and J 5 bases, with 7 bases left between them. There are 11 residues in the CDR3. Germline V gene data show CDR1 as MNHEY and CDR2 as SVGAGI. DNA of the CDR3: TGTGCCAGCAGACTCGGGGAGACCCAGTACTTC. Amino acids: CASRLGETQYF.

This clone was recorded only once. V and J are TRBV7-9 and TRBJ1-2, with unresolved D. This CDR3 contains 14 residues. Trimming shortened V by 0 bases and J by 6 bases, and 11 bases separated the two germline ends. Germline V lookup: CDR1 SEHNR, CDR2 FQNEAQ (reference sequence). As DNA, the CDR3 is TGTGCCAGCAGCTTAGCGCAGGCAGATGATGGCTACACCTTC. Translation gives CASSLAQADDGYTF. Supplemented by reference TRBV7-9 and TRBJ1-2, the full variable domain reads DTGVSQNPRHKITKRGQNVTFRCDPISEHNRLYWYRQTLGQGPEFLTYFQNEAQLEKSRLLSDRFSAERPKGSFSTLEIQRTEQGDSAMYLCASSLAQADDGYTFGSGTRLTVV.

The J gene is TRBJ1-5, the V gene TRBV28; D possibly corresponds to TRBD1 (6 bases). V dropped 2 bases and J dropped 3 bases, with 11 bases sitting between them. The CDR3 is 15 amino acids. Germline CDR1 MDHEN, CDR2 SYDVKM. CDR3 sequence (DNA): TGTGCCAGCAGTTTAACAGGGCCCTACAATCAGCCCCAGCATTTT. It codes for CASSLTGPYNQPQHF.

This sequence joins TRBV27 and TRBJ2-1, with a possible D match to TRBD2 (5 bases). V lost 2 bases to trimming and J lost 10 bases, with 18 bases between them. The CDR3 contains 15 residues. The germline V gene encodes CDR1 MNHEY and CDR2 SMNVEV (reference sequence). The CDR3 loop is CASSLVGSPRAEQFF. CDR3 in DNA: TGTGCCAGCAGTTTAGTGGGGAGCCCTCGGGCCGAGCAGTTCTTC.

V gene TRBV19 combines with J gene TRBJ1-5; D is unresolved. The CDR3 consists of 16 residues. Trimming took 5 bases from V and 6 from J, leaving 20 bases between them. Germline CDR1 and CDR2: LNHDA and SQIVND (reference sequence). The CDR3 spells CASSFPSGDYSQPQHF. The CDR3 region has the DNA TGTGCCAGTAGTTTCCCCTCGGGCGACTATAGTCAGCCCCAGCATTTT.

The chain recombines TRBV5-1 with TRBJ1-1; 8 bases map to TRBD1. The CDR3 runs 14 residues. The V gene's germline CDR1 is SGHRS and CDR2 YFSETQ. Trimming removed 5 bases from V and 5 bases from J; junction bases left unmatched: 8. This CDR3 is CASRNQGARTEAFF. CDR3 DNA sequence: TGCGCCAGCAGGAACCAGGGGGCGCGGACTGAAGCTTTCTTT.

The gene calls are TRBV5-6 and TRBJ2-3; 7 bases are shared with TRBD2. The CDR3 extends over 15 amino acids. After removal of 4 bases from V and 4 bases from J, the junction contained 9 bases not matched to a gene. CDR1 and CDR2 from the germline V gene are SGHDT and YYEEEE. This chain's CDR3 is CASSRRDYLPDTQYF. CDR3 in DNA: TGTGCCAGCAGCCGGAGGGACTACCTCCCAGATACGCAGTATTTT.

The V gene is TRBV7-9, the J gene TRBJ1-2; 9 bases are shared with TRBD1. CDR3 length: 12 residues. Germline-derived CDR1 and CDR2 are SEHNR and FQNEAQ (reference sequence). The J segment lost 7 bases and the V segment lost 4 bases, leaving 1 base of the junction unmatched. The CDR3 nucleotides are TGTGCCAGCAGCTCACAGGGGGCTGGCTACACCTTC. Its translation is CASSSQGAGYTF.

The chain carries TRBV5-1 and TRBJ1-4; 7 positions match TRBD1. Germline lookup yields CDR1 SGHRS and CDR2 YFSETQ. The CDR3 runs to 14 residues. V dropped 4 bases and J dropped 8; count of bases not matched to a gene: 8. The CDR3 DNA sequence: TGCGCCAGCAGCCTATCAGGGGGTGGCGAAAAACTGTTTTTT. Translated: CASSLSGGGEKLFF.

The chain combines TRBV19 with TRBJ1-2; possibly TRBD1 for D (6 bases). Germline loops: CDR1 LNHDA, CDR2 SQIVND (reference sequence). The CDR3 has 14 amino acids. Trimming shortened V by 4 bases and J by 8 bases, and 17 bases separated the two germline ends. As DNA, the CDR3 is TGTGCCAGTAGTAGCCGGGACACACTGTTCGGCTACACCTTC. Protein sequence: CASSSRDTLFGYTF. Variable domain in full (rest from reference TRBV19 and TRBJ1-2): DGGITQSPKYLFRKEGQNVTLSCEQNLNHDAMYWYRQDPGQGLRLIYYSQIVNDFQKGDIAEGYSVSREKKESFPLTVTSAQKNPTAFYLCASSSRDTLFGYTFGSGTRLTVV.

The chain uses TRBV13 and TRBJ1-2, with 9 bases fitting TRBD1. The CDR3 covers 16 residues. Trimming cost V 0 bases and J 3 bases; bases outside gene matches: 5. The V gene's germline CDR1 is PRHDT and CDR2 FYEKMQ (reference sequence). In DNA, the CDR3 is TGTGCCAGCAGCTTAGGGGAACAGGGGGCCGACTATGGCTACACCTTC. Translating gives CASSLGEQGADYGYTF.